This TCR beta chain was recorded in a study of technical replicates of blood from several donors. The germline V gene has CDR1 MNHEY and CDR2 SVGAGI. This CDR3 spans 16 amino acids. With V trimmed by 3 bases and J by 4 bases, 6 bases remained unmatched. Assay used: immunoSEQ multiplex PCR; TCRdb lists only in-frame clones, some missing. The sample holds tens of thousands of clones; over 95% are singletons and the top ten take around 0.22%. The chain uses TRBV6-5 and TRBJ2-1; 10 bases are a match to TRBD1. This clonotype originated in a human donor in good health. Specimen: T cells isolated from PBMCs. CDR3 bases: TGTGCCAGCAGTTATGGGACAGGGGTCCGTTACAATGAGCAGTTCTTC. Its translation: CASSYGTGVRYNEQFF.